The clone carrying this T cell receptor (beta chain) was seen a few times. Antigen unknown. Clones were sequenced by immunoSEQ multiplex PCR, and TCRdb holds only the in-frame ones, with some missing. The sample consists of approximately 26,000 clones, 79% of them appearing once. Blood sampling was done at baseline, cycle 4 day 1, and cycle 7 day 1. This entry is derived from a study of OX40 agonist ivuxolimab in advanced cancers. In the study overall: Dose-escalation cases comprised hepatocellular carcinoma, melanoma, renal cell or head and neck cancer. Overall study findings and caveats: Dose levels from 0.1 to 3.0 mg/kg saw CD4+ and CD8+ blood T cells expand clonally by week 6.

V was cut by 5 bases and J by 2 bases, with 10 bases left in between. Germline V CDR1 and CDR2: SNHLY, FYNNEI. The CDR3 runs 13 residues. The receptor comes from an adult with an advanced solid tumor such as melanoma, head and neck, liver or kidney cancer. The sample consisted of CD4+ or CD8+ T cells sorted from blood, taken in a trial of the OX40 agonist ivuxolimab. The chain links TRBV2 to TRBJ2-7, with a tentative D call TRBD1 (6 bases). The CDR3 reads CASSWTEAYEQYF. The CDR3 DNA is TGTGCCAGCAGTTGGACAGAAGCCTACGAGCAGTACTTC. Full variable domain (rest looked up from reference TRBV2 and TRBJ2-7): EPEVTQTPSHQVTQMGQEVILRCVPISNHLYFYWYRQILGQKVEFLVSFYNNEISEKSEIFDDQFSVERPDGSNFTLKIRSTKLEDSAMYFCASSWTEAYEQYFGPGTRLTVT.